A single sample is the source of the 12 T cell receptor beta chains below, sequenced in a study of T cell clonality in common variable immunodeficiency. The protocol was immunoSEQ multiplex PCR, while the TCRdb copy is restricted to in-frame clones and leaves out a portion. This sample shows about 44,000 clones and no singletons; about 10% rests with the ten largest. Sample: peripheral blood mononuclear cells. These TCRs come from a person aged 18 to 69 in good health.

This clone was found many times. The read ends 3 residues early relative to the CDR3; the germline J gene fills the gap. V is TRBV7-2 and J is TRBJ2-5; 7 bases line up with TRBD1. The CDR3 runs 14 residues. Germline V gene sequence: CDR1 SGHTA, CDR2 FQGNSA. Unmatched junction bases numbered 10, after V lost 5 bases and J lost 7 bases. CDR3: CASSIQTGSGTQYF. CDR3 bases read: TGTGCCAGCAGCATACAGACAGGGTCGGGGACC.

This clone was detected ten times or more. The observed sequence ends 3 residues before the CDR3 terminus, with the missing tail filled in from the germline J gene. The chain employs TRBV5-6 and TRBJ1-5; tentative D call: TRBD1 (6 bases). V lost 4 bases and J 5 bases, leaving 13 bases between the germline ends. The CDR3 sequence is 14 residues long. In germline, CDR1 is SGHDT, CDR2 YYEEEE. This CDR3 reads CASSHRATYQPQHF. The DNA read from the CDR3 is TGTGCCAGCAGCCACAGGGCCACTTATCAGCCC.

This clone was counted at least ten times. The CDR3 end falls 3 residues outside the read, so it is completed with the germline J gene. The chain is built from TRBV7-9 and TRBJ1-2; possible D gene TRBD1, 6 bases. The CDR3 is 14 residues long. Trimming removed 3 bases from V and 4 bases from J, with 12 bases in between. CDR1 is SEHNR and CDR2 is FQNEAQ in the germline V gene (reference sequence). The sequenced CDR3 bases are TGTGCCAGCAGCTTGGACAGTAAACTCTATGGC. Translated, it gives CASSLDSKLYG. The full CDR3 protein reads CASSLDSKLYGYTF.

This clone was counted at least ten times. The CDR3 is cut off 3 residues early in the read; its end comes from the germline J gene. The rearrangement links TRBV5-4 to TRBJ2-7, with 8 positions matching TRBD1. Per the germline V gene, CDR1 is SGHNT and CDR2 is YYREEE (reference sequence). The CDR3 spans 14 residues. Trimming cost V 2 bases and J 5 bases; bases outside gene matches: 6. Incomplete CDR3 DNA: TGTGCCAGCAGCTTTGGGGCAGGGGGCAACGAG. Translating gives CASSFGAGGNE. The whole CDR3 sequence reads CASSFGAGGNEQYF.

Ten or more counts support this clone. Read coverage stops 3 residues before the CDR3 terminus; the germline J gene supplies the remainder. The chain links TRBV5-1 to TRBJ1-4; TRBD1 might be the D (6 bases). Germline lookup yields CDR1 SGHRS and CDR2 YFSETQ. The V and J ends lost 4 bases and 6 bases respectively, with 22 bases between them. The CDR3 is made up of 17 amino acids. Incomplete CDR3 DNA: TGCGCCAGCAGCCGCATACAGGGAGGTCTGAAGGATGAAAAA. Amino acids: CASSRIQGGLKDEK. The whole CDR3 sequence reads CASSRIQGGLKDEKLFF.

In its sample, this clone was seen many times. The sequence runs out 3 residues before the end of the CDR3; the remainder is reconstructed from the germline J gene. The chain has TRBV5-1 and TRBJ2-3; weak D call: TRBD2 (6 bases). V dropped 1 base and J dropped 2 bases, with 14 bases sitting between them. CDR3 size: 16 residues. Germline-derived CDR1 and CDR2 are SGHRS and YFSETQ. The CDR3 region is CASSLYGGETTDTQYF. The DNA read from the CDR3 is TGCGCCAGCAGCTTGTATGGCGGGGAGACCACAGATACG.

The table lists this clone with many counts. The read terminates 3 residues before the CDR3 end, so the remaining end is supplied by the germline J gene. V is TRBV6-4 and J is TRBJ2-2, with TRBD2 identical over 10 bases. V gave up 6 bases and J gave up 4 bases; unmatched junction bases: 5. There are 15 residues in the CDR3. Germline V lookup: CDR1 MRHNA, CDR2 SNTAGT. Here the CDR3 reads CASSPLAGATGELFF. CDR3 DNA, as far as it was read: TGTGCCAGCAGCCCGCTAGCGGGGGCCACCGGGGAG.

The sample holds many counts of this clone. Read data end 3 residues before the CDR3 end; the end is taken from the germline J gene. The chain combines TRBV5-4 with TRBJ2-2; 9 bases line up with TRBD2. The germline V gene encodes CDR1 SGHNT and CDR2 YYREEE (reference sequence). Trimming at V came to 3 bases and at J to 5 bases, leaving 5 bases not matched to a gene. This CDR3 region has 15 residues. Here the CDR3 reads CASSWRGGFTGELFF. The covered CDR3 bases are TGTGCCAGCAGCTGGCGGGGGGGATTTACCGGGGAG.

This clone was seen many times. The CDR3 extends 3 residues past the end of the read, so its final part is completed from the germline J gene. The chain couples TRBV19 to TRBJ2-3; D may be TRBD1 (6 bases). V lost 6 bases, J lost 4 bases, and 14 bases lay in between. The CDR3 extends over 14 amino acids. Germline lookup yields CDR1 LNHDA and CDR2 SQIVND (reference sequence). The CDR3 sequence: CASRGTRGPDTQYF. The sequenced part of the CDR3 DNA is TGTGCCAGTAGGGGGACACGAGGTCCAGATACG. Complete variable domain (other parts from reference TRBV19 and TRBJ2-3): DGGITQSPKYLFRKEGQNVTLSCEQNLNHDAMYWYRQDPGQGLRLIYYSQIVNDFQKGDIAEGYSVSREKKESFPLTVTSAQKNPTAFYLCASRGTRGPDTQYFGPGTRLTVL.

This clone occurred many times. Coverage ceases 3 residues before the CDR3 finishes, and the germline J gene fills in the end. J is TRBJ2-7 and V is TRBV5-6; the match to TRBD1 covers 8 bases. Looked up from germline, CDR1 is SGHDT and CDR2 is YYEEEE. There are 15 residues in the CDR3. Trimming removed 1 base from V and 3 bases from J; junction bases left unmatched: 6. This CDR3 is CASSLLLDRGYEQYF. The sequenced part of the CDR3 DNA is TGTGCCAGCAGCTTGTTACTAGACAGGGGCTACGAG.

This clone was seen at least ten times. The CDR3 end is not reached by the read, which stops 3 residues before it; the germline J gene fills it in. The rearrangement links TRBV14 to TRBJ2-1, with D unresolved. Between the trimmed V and J ends, which lost 4 bases and 3 bases, there was a span of 4 bases. The CDR3 consists of 12 residues. The germline CDR1 and CDR2 sequences are SGHDN and FVKESK. Partial CDR3 DNA: TGTGCCAGCAGCCGACACTACAATGAG. Encoded protein: CASSRHYNE. The entire CDR3 protein is CASSRHYNEQFF.

This clone appeared many times. The DNA ends 3 residues before the CDR3 does, and the rest of the CDR3 is filled in from the germline J gene. The V and J genes are TRBV6-1 and TRBJ1-1, with D possibly matching TRBD1 (5 bases). The V gene lost 4 bases and the J gene lost 1 base, with 7 bases spanning the gap. The germline gives CDR1 MNHNS, CDR2 SASEGT. The CDR3 has 13 residues. The CDR3 region is CASSATGNTEAFF. CDR3 DNA (partial): TGTGCCAGCAGTGCAACAGGGAACACTGAA.